The 7 T cell receptor beta chains below come from one sample, sequenced in a study of Ad26.COV2.S vaccination and SARS-CoV-2 variants. The treatment: approximately 18 received Ad26.COV2.S at low or high dose, single or two shots; 5 received placebo; per-sample allocation not given. After the first vaccine or placebo injection, samples were drawn on day 63. Assay: immunoSEQ multiplex PCR; the TCRdb copy retains only in-frame clones and omits some. The sample holds about 280,000 clones; about 90% are singletons and the top ten take 2.5% to 3.5%. This specimen consisted of peripheral blood, obtained in a trial of Ad26.COV2.S vaccine versus placebo. These receptors were obtained from a person between 18 and 59 years old who received the Ad26.COV2.S COVID-19 vaccine or a placebo.

V usage is TRBV5-4 and J usage is TRBJ2-1; 8 bases match TRBD2. The ends lost 0 bases at V and 4 bases at J; junction bases unmatched: 3. Germline V gene sequence: CDR1 SGHNT, CDR2 YYREEE (reference sequence). This CDR3 comprises 15 residues. The CDR3 sequence is CASSLGLAGYNEQFF. CDR3 DNA: TGTGCCAGCAGCTTGGGGCTAGCGGGTTACAATGAGCAGTTCTTC.

V and J are TRBV14 and TRBJ1-2; TRBD1 aligns across 7 bases. The germline gives CDR1 SGHDN, CDR2 FVKESK. V dropped 4 bases and J dropped 4; count of bases not matched to a gene: 3. This CDR3 is built from 13 residues. This CDR3 is CASSLRTGYGYTF. CDR3 nucleotide sequence: TGTGCCAGCAGCCTCCGGACAGGCTATGGCTACACCTTC. The whole variable domain, remainder taken from reference TRBV14 and TRBJ1-2, is EAGVTQFPSHSVIEKGQTVTLRCDPISGHDNLYWYRRVMGKEIKFLLHFVKESKQDESGMPNNRFLAERTGGTYSTLKVQPAELEDSGVYFCASSLRTGYGYTFGSGTRLTVV.

The count of this clone is one. V is TRBV13 and J is TRBJ1-6, with a possible D match to TRBD1 (5 bases). Looked up from germline, CDR1 is PRHDT and CDR2 is FYEKMQ (reference sequence). This CDR3 spans 15 amino acids. The ends were cut back, 5 bases at V and 10 bases at J, with 18 bases in the middle. The CDR3, as DNA: TGTGCCAGCAGCCCCGGGACTGCCGAATGGTCACCCCTCCACTTT. As protein: CASSPGTAEWSPLHF. Together with reference TRBV13 and TRBJ1-6, the CDR3 gives the full variable domain: AAGVIQSPRHLIKEKRETATLKCYPIPRHDTVYWYQQGPGQDPQFLISFYEKMQSDKGSIPDRFSAQQFSDYHSELNMSSLELGDSALYFCASSPGTAEWSPLHFGNGTRLTVT.

J is TRBJ1-2 and V is TRBV5-1; TRBD1 agrees at 10 bases. Germline V lookup: CDR1 SGHRS, CDR2 YFSETQ. This CDR3 contains 13 residues. J gave up 5 bases and V 4 bases, and 2 bases lay outside the gene matches. CDR3 region: CASSKGQGYGYTF. DNA of the CDR3: TGCGCCAGCAGCAAGGGACAGGGGTATGGCTACACCTTC. Supplemented by reference TRBV5-1 and TRBJ1-2, the full variable domain reads KAGVTQTPRYLIKTRGQQVTLSCSPISGHRSVSWYQQTPGQGLQFLFEYFSETQRNKGNFPGRFSGRQFSNSRSEMNVSTLELGDSALYLCASSKGQGYGYTFGSGTRLTVV.

The chain links TRBV5-1 to TRBJ2-5; no clear D gene. This CDR3 has 14 amino acids. Germline CDR1 reads SGHRS; CDR2 reads YFSETQ. Trimming took off 0 bases at V and 3 bases at J, with 9 bases between the two ends. CDR3 in amino acids: CASSLEDVEETQYF. CDR3 bases: TGCGCCAGCAGCTTGGAGGACGTGGAAGAGACCCAGTACTTC.

CDR3 nucleotides: TGTGCCAGCAGCCCAGGGGGTAATCAGCCCCAGCATTTT. Translated, it gives CASSPGGNQPQHF. The chain combines TRBV5-8 with TRBJ1-5; 7 nucleotides line up with TRBD1. This CDR3 spans 13 amino acids. Per germline, CDR1 SGHTS and CDR2 YDEGEE. Losses at the gene ends were 4 bases for V and 4 bases for J; bases not matched to a gene: 2.

This clone was found a few times. This chain uses TRBV6-5 with TRBJ1-1; 9 bases agree with TRBD1. CDR3 length: 14 residues. J gave up 4 bases and V 6 bases, and 6 bases lay outside the gene matches. Germline CDR1 reads MNHEY; CDR2 reads SVGAGI. CDR3 amino acids: CASSRTGAGTEAFF. CDR3 nucleotide sequence: TGTGCCAGCAGCCGGACAGGGGCGGGCACTGAAGCTTTCTTT.